The source of this T cell receptor (beta chain) is a study of cytomegalovirus exposure and HLA in healthy donors. Note on this clone: Its antigen is not identified. The junction shows a germline mismatch at one end, possibly a read error.

Germline CDR1 reads LNHDA; CDR2 reads SQIVND (reference sequence). CDR3 size: 15 residues. Overall study results and limits: Rates of TCR association differed by HLA locus in a later analysis, with DRB1 highest and HLA-C lowest. In a later analysis, donors in an Asian-associated ancestry cluster reportedly had fewer N-insertions in productive TCRs than the cohort mean.

PCR was performed using 60 Vbeta and 13 Jbeta primers. Sequenced by immunoSEQ multiplex PCR; TCRdb stores in-frame clones only, minus some. Its table records 53,000 or so clones. Input material: PBMCs. The receptor was isolated from a man younger than 35 in good health and CMV-seropositive. This chain connects TRBV19 to TRBJ2-1; tentatively, D is TRBD1 (5 bases). CDR3 in DNA: TGTGCCAGTAGGATAGGGGCCAGCTCCTACAATGAGCAGTTCTTC. Amino acid sequence: CASRIGASSYNEQFF.